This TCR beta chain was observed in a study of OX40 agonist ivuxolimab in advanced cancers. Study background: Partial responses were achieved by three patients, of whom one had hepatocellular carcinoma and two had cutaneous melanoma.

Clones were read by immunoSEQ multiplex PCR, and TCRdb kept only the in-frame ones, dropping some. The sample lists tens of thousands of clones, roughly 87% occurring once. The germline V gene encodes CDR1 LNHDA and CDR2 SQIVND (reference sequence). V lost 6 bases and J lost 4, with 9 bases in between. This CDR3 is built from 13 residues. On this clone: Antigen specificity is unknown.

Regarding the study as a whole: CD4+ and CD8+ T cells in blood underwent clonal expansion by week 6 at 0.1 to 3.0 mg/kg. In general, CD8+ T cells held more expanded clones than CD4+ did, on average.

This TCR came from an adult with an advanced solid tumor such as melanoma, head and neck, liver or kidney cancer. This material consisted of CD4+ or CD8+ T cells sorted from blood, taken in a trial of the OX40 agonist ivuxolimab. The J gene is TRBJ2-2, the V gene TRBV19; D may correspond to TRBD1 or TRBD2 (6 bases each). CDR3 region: CASRGGGTGELFF. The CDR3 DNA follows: TGTGCCAGTAGAGGGGGAGGCACCGGGGAGCTGTTTTTT.